The 10 T cell receptor beta chains reported below all come from one sample, sequenced in a study of blood T cell repertoires in COVID-19. Method: immunoSEQ multiplex PCR; TCRdb's copy keeps in-frame clones and lacks some. The table records around 92,000 clones, roughly 86% of them present only once. Sequences were obtained from peripheral blood. The receptor source for this set is a human donor in a cohort sampled during active COVID-19.

The chain employs TRBV9 and TRBJ1-6; possible D gene TRBD1, 6 bases. Germline CDR1 and CDR2: SGDLS and YYNGEE. The germline V and J ends were trimmed by 0 bases and 10 bases, with 11 bases remaining between them. The CDR3 runs to 14 residues. The CDR3 DNA reads TGTGCCAGCAGCGTAGAGGGGGGGAGCTCACCCCTCCACTTT. This encodes CASSVEGGSSPLHF.

The V call is TRBV27, the J call TRBJ2-5; D unresolved. Trimming removed 7 bases at V and 0 bases at J, with 6 bases between. CDR3 length: 12 amino acids. Germline-derived CDR1 and CDR2 are MNHEY and SMNVEV (reference sequence). The CDR3: CASTRYQETQYF. CDR3 DNA: TGTGCCAGCACCCGGTACCAAGAGACCCAGTACTTC.

V usage is TRBV19 and J usage is TRBJ2-5; TRBD2 aligns across 13 bases. The V segment lost 3 bases and the J segment 2 bases; nucleotides outside the gene matches: 3. The CDR3 is 16 residues long. Germline CDR1 LNHDA, CDR2 SQIVND (reference sequence). The DNA of the CDR3 is TGTGCCAGTAGTATGCGACTAGCGGGAGGTCAAGAGACCCAGTACTTC. Translated, it gives CASSMRLAGGQETQYF.

The V and J genes are TRBV2 and TRBJ2-3, with 10 bases that match TRBD2. CDR1 is SNHLY, CDR2 FYNNEI, per germline. The CDR3 is 15 residues long. J was trimmed by 8 bases and V by 3 bases; bases with no gene match: 8. In DNA form, the CDR3 reads TGTGCCAGCAGTGATCCAGCGGGAGGGCCGGGTACGCAGTATTTT. Encoded protein: CASSDPAGGPGTQYF.

This clone came up a few times. This chain links TRBV28 with TRBJ1-2; D not resolved. V lost 1 base to trimming and J lost 0 bases, with 9 bases between them. CDR1 is MDHEN, CDR2 SYDVKM, per germline. The CDR3 covers 15 residues. As DNA, the CDR3 is TGTGCCAGCAGTTTATTCGATACAGCTAACTATGGCTACACCTTC. Translating it yields CASSLFDTANYGYTF.

The chain recombines TRBV6-2 or TRBV6-3 with TRBJ1-1, with TRBD1 as a possible D gene (5 bases). The CDR3 has 11 amino acids. Between the trimmed V and J ends, which lost 5 bases and 7 bases, there was a span of 8 bases. Germline V lookup: CDR1 MNHEY, CDR2 SVGEGT. CDR3 residues: CASSQGNEAFF. Here the CDR3 DNA reads TGTGCCAGCAGTCAGGGAAATGAAGCTTTCTTT.

The rearrangement uses TRBV7-2 and TRBJ2-3; D is unresolved. V lost 1 base and J lost 0, with 5 bases in between. Germline CDR1 is SGHTA and CDR2 is FQGNSA. The CDR3 consists of 14 residues. Here the CDR3 reads CASSLDGSTDTQYF. In DNA form, the CDR3 reads TGTGCCAGCAGCTTAGACGGGAGCACAGATACGCAGTATTTT. Looking up the rest from reference TRBV7-2 and TRBJ2-3 gives the full variable domain: GAGVSQSPSNKVTEKGKDVELRCDPISGHTALYWYRQSLGQGLEFLIYFQGNSAPDKSGLPSDRFSAERTGGSVSTLTIQRTQQEDSAVYLCASSLDGSTDTQYFGPGTRLTVL.

The gene calls are TRBV11-2 and TRBJ1-2; no definite D call. Trimming took 1 base from V and 0 from J, leaving 9 bases between them. Germline V gene sequence: CDR1 SGHAT, CDR2 FQNNGV. The CDR3 has 15 residues. In DNA form, the CDR3 reads TGTGCCAGCAGCTTAGCCTACGTGACTAACTATGGCTACACCTTC. This gives the protein CASSLAYVTNYGYTF.

In its sample, this clone was seen once. The rearrangement uses TRBV18 and TRBJ2-5; tentative D call: TRBD1 (6 bases). V lost 4 bases to trimming and J lost 1 base, with 7 bases between them. Germline lookup yields CDR1 KGHSH and CDR2 LQKENI. The CDR3 loop spans 13 amino acids. The chain's CDR3 is CASSQDSQETQYF. Here the CDR3 DNA reads TGTGCCAGCTCACAGGACAGCCAAGAGACCCAGTACTTC.

Here the CDR3 reads CASKGPGANYGYTF. For the CDR3, the DNA is TGTGCCAGTAAAGGCCCAGGGGCTAACTATGGCTACACCTTC. This chain uses TRBV6-5 with TRBJ1-2; D is perhaps TRBD1 (6 bases). Looked up from germline, CDR1 is MNHEY and CDR2 is SVGAGI. The CDR3 contains 14 residues. The germline V and J ends were trimmed by 9 bases and 0 bases, with 14 bases remaining between them.